The table lists the clone carrying this T cell receptor (beta chain) with a count of one. What it recognizes is unknown. This specimen belongs to a study of graft-versus-host responses after intestinal transplantation. For the study at large: Among the recipients, all got anti-thymocyte globulin induction and then tacrolimus and steroids for approximately 3 years.

The CDR3 runs to 13 residues. The germline V gene encodes CDR1 MNHEY and CDR2 SMNVEV (reference sequence). V was cut by 6 bases and J by 3 bases, with 10 bases left in between. TCRdb keeps only in-frame clones here, not all; method: immunoSEQ multiplex PCR. The sample lists 90,000 to 150,000 clones, about 93% seen once, with more than 0.1% in the top ten. The chain recombines TRBV27 with TRBJ2-3; no clear D. Sequencing used unstimulated CD4+ T cells sorted from spleen or lymph node cells, obtained before intestinal transplant. The receptor's source is a human donor who received an intestinal transplant. CDR3 amino acids: CASRRPWTDTQYF. CDR3 bases: TGTGCCAGCAGACGTCCGTGGACAGATACGCAGTATTTT.